Below are 24 T cell receptor beta chains sequenced from a single sample in a study of blood T cell repertoires in COVID-19. Data came from immunoSEQ multiplex PCR; TCRdb stores just in-frame clones and leaves some out. The sample consists of tens of thousands of clones, about 88% of them appearing once. Sequenced sample: peripheral blood. These receptors all come from a human donor in a cohort sampled during active COVID-19.

The V gene is TRBV5-4, the J gene TRBJ2-7; the D gene is possibly TRBD1 (6 bases). The CDR3 has 14 residues. V lost 0 bases and J 2 bases, leaving 9 bases between the germline ends. From germline, CDR1 is SGHNT and CDR2 YYREEE (reference sequence). CDR3 amino acids: CASSLAGDTYEQYF. DNA for the CDR3: TGTGCCAGCAGCTTGGCTGGGGACACCTACGAGCAGTACTTC.

This clone appeared a single time. The chain combines TRBV11-3 with TRBJ2-5; 14 nucleotides match TRBD2. The V segment lost 5 bases and the J segment 5 bases; nucleotides outside the gene matches: 7. The CDR3 sequence is 16 residues long. The germline CDR1 and CDR2 sequences are SGHNT and YENEEA. The CDR3 coding sequence is TGTGCCAGCAGCAGAGGACTAGCGGGAGGCGGGGAGACCCAGTACTTC. Amino acid sequence: CASSRGLAGGGETQYF.

A single count supports this clone. The rearrangement links TRBV6-6 to TRBJ1-1; 8 bases agree with TRBD1. The J segment lost 4 bases and the V segment lost 6 bases, leaving 7 bases of the junction unmatched. The CDR3 sequence is 14 residues long. CDR1 is MNHNY and CDR2 is SVGAGI in the germline V gene (reference sequence). The CDR3 here is CASRDRVGVTEAFF. The CDR3 bases are TGTGCCAGCAGGGACAGGGTGGGGGTCACTGAAGCTTTCTTT.

In DNA, the CDR3 is TGTGCCAGCAGCCCCGGGGGTATGAATGAGCAGTTCTTC. It encodes CASSPGGMNEQFF. The V and J genes are TRBV7-2 and TRBJ2-1; a weak D match, TRBD2 (6 bases). Germline V CDR1 and CDR2: SGHTA, FQGNSA. The V and J ends lost 5 bases and 7 bases respectively, with 12 bases between them. The CDR3 contains 13 residues. Drawing the rest from reference TRBV7-2 and TRBJ2-1, the complete variable domain is GAGVSQSPSNKVTEKGKDVELRCDPISGHTALYWYRQSLGQGLEFLIYFQGNSAPDKSGLPSDRFSAERTGGSVSTLTIQRTQQEDSAVYLCASSPGGMNEQFFGPGTRLTVL.

This clone was counted at least ten times. J is TRBJ1-3 and V is TRBV5-1; TRBD1 matches at 7 bases. This CDR3 has 15 amino acids. Germline-derived CDR1 and CDR2 are SGHRS and YFSETQ. J was trimmed by 6 bases and V by 5 bases; bases with no gene match: 11. Here the CDR3 reads CASSREQGTENTIYF. The DNA of the CDR3 is TGCGCCAGCAGTCGGGAACAGGGGACCGAAAACACCATATATTTT. Combining the CDR3 with reference TRBV5-1 and TRBJ1-3 gives the whole variable domain KAGVTQTPRYLIKTRGQQVTLSCSPISGHRSVSWYQQTPGQGLQFLFEYFSETQRNKGNFPGRFSGRQFSNSRSEMNVSTLELGDSALYLCASSREQGTENTIYFGEGSWLTVV.

V and J are TRBV7-9 and TRBJ2-3, with D unclear. V gave up 1 base and J gave up 2 bases, with 10 bases separating them. There are 15 residues in the CDR3. CDR1 SEHNR and CDR2 FQNEAQ come from the germline V gene (reference sequence). The CDR3: CASSLGAQITDTQYF. The DNA of the CDR3 is TGTGCCAGCAGCTTAGGGGCACAGATCACAGATACGCAGTATTTT.

This sequence joins TRBV11-3 and TRBJ2-2, with D perhaps matching TRBD2 (6 bases). CDR1 and CDR2 from the germline V gene are SGHNT and YENEEA. V was pared by 0 bases and J by 4 bases, with 12 bases between. The CDR3 consists of 16 residues. The CDR3 sequence: CASSLDLDYLTGELFF. The CDR3 nucleotides are TGTGCCAGCAGCTTAGATCTGGACTACCTCACCGGGGAGCTGTTTTTT.

This clone has only a few counts. The rearrangement uses TRBV2 and TRBJ1-2; 10 bases map to TRBD1. Germline CDR1 is SNHLY and CDR2 is FYNNEI. The CDR3 is made up of 14 amino acids. The V segment lost 8 bases and the J segment 7 bases; nucleotides outside the gene matches: 10. The DNA of the CDR3 is TGTGCCAGCGGGGGACAGGGGCCTACTATTGGCTACACCTTC. This sequence encodes CASGGQGPTIGYTF.

The chain combines TRBV5-1 with TRBJ2-7; possible D gene TRBD1, 6 bases. The germline V gene has CDR1 SGHRS and CDR2 YFSETQ. V lost 6 bases, J lost 3 bases, and 19 bases lay in between. The CDR3 runs 15 residues. As DNA, the CDR3 is TGCGCCAGCACCAACCCTGGAGAGGGGGACTACGAGCAGTACTTC. It translates to CASTNPGEGDYEQYF.

The rearrangement links TRBV6-5 to TRBJ2-1; 9 bases match TRBD2. Germline lookup yields CDR1 MNHEY and CDR2 SVGAGI. J was trimmed by 5 bases and V by 2 bases; bases with no gene match: 7. This CDR3 has 16 residues. The chain's CDR3 is CASSYVGAGGNNEQFF. The CDR3 nucleotides read TGTGCCAGCAGTTACGTGGGAGCGGGAGGAAACAATGAGCAGTTCTTC.

V is TRBV7-9 and J is TRBJ2-1, with TRBD2 identical over 9 bases. The V segment lost 6 bases and the J segment 3 bases; nucleotides outside the gene matches: 6. CDR1 SEHNR and CDR2 FQNEAQ come from the germline V gene (reference sequence). The CDR3 runs 15 residues. CDR3 residues: CASSPRGGRYNEQFF. The CDR3 bases are TGTGCCAGCAGTCCGCGGGGGGGCCGCTACAATGAGCAGTTCTTC. Full variable domain (remainder filled in from reference TRBV7-9 and TRBJ2-1): DTGVSQNPRHKITKRGQNVTFRCDPISEHNRLYWYRQTLGQGPEFLTYFQNEAQLEKSRLLSDRFSAERPKGSFSTLEIQRTEQGDSAMYLCASSPRGGRYNEQFFGPGTRLTVL.

This chain connects TRBV6-6 to TRBJ2-1; 8 nucleotides agree with TRBD1. The CDR3 length is 16 residues. V was clipped by 0 bases and J by 4 bases; unmatched bases: 5. Germline assignment: CDR1 MNHNY and CDR2 SVGAGI (reference sequence). CDR3: CASSYSRQGAYNEQFF. As DNA, the CDR3 is TGTGCCAGCAGTTACTCTCGCCAGGGGGCGTACAATGAGCAGTTCTTC.

V is TRBV6-6 and J is TRBJ1-5, with 8 bases identical to TRBD1. The germline V gene has CDR1 MNHNY and CDR2 SVGAGI (reference sequence). Trimming took 4 bases from V and 3 from J; bases not matched to a gene: 2. This CDR3 has 14 amino acids. Here the CDR3 reads CASSSQGVNQPQHF. For the CDR3, the DNA is TGTGCCAGCAGTTCACAGGGGGTCAATCAGCCCCAGCATTTT.

The gene calls are TRBV29-1 and TRBJ2-3; D ambiguous. The germline V gene encodes CDR1 SQVTM and CDR2 ANQGSEA. This CDR3 is built from 12 residues. The V gene lost 1 base and the J gene lost 6 bases, with 8 bases spanning the gap. Written as DNA, the CDR3 is TGCAGCGTTGAAGGAGGTGGGGATACGCAGTATTTT. Its protein is CSVEGGGDTQYF.

The chain recombines TRBV9 with TRBJ2-7; possible D gene TRBD1, 6 bases. The germline CDR1 and CDR2 sequences are SGDLS and YYNGEE. The CDR3 sequence is 14 residues long. V gave up 0 bases and J gave up 3 bases, with 10 bases separating them. CDR3 bases: TGTGCCAGCAGCGTAGTAACAGGGAACTACGAGCAGTACTTC. It yields the protein CASSVVTGNYEQYF.

This chain connects TRBV19 to TRBJ1-2, with D possibly TRBD1 on 6 matching bases. V lost 8 bases to trimming and J lost 7 bases, with 20 bases between them. The CDR3 is made up of 14 amino acids. CDR1 LNHDA and CDR2 SQIVND come from the germline V gene (reference sequence). DNA for the CDR3: TGTGCCAGTCTTAATTCGGACAGCGTATTTGGCTACACCTTC. This encodes CASLNSDSVFGYTF.

The chain combines TRBV24-1 with TRBJ2-3; D remains unclear. V was pared by 3 bases and J by 0 bases, with 3 bases between. The CDR3 loop spans 13 amino acids. The germline gives CDR1 KGHDR, CDR2 SFDVKD. For the CDR3, the DNA is TGTGCCACCAGTGATGGCAGCACAGATACGCAGTATTTT. Encoded protein: CATSDGSTDTQYF.

This clone was seen more than once but under ten times. The chain is built from TRBV4-1 and TRBJ2-7, with TRBD1 identical over 10 bases. The trim removed 1 base at V and 5 bases at J, leaving 5 bases unmatched. Germline values: CDR1 MGHRA, CDR2 YSYEKL. This CDR3 spans 15 amino acids. This CDR3 is CASSQGGTGDHEQYF. The CDR3 DNA follows: TGCGCCAGCAGCCAAGGGGGGACAGGGGACCACGAGCAGTACTTC.

J is TRBJ1-6 and V is TRBV6-5; 7 bases fit TRBD1. Germline V gene lookup returns CDR1 MNHEY and CDR2 SVGAGI. The CDR3 length is 14 residues. The ends lost 6 bases at V and 9 bases at J; junction bases unmatched: 8. The CDR3 sequence is CASSPGQHPSPLHF. The CDR3 coding sequence is TGTGCCAGCAGCCCGGGACAGCATCCTTCACCCCTCCACTTT.

A few counts support this clone. J is TRBJ2-5 and V is TRBV4-1; TRBD1 matches at 8 bases. CDR3 length: 14 residues. V trimming: 4 bases; J trimming: 3 bases; junction bases outside the gene matches: 4. Germline V lookup: CDR1 MGHRA, CDR2 YSYEKL. This CDR3 reads CASSRGQEKETQYF. CDR3 DNA: TGCGCCAGCAGCCGGGGACAGGAGAAAGAGACCCAGTACTTC.

Turning to this clone: One end of the junction fails to match germline, which may point to a read error. The V and J genes are TRBV10-3 and TRBJ2-1; 8 bases map to TRBD1. The CDR3 length is 13 residues. Looked up from germline, CDR1 is ENHRY and CDR2 is SYGVKD. The CDR3 spells CAISGLSLDRVVF. The CDR3 DNA is TGTGCCATCAGTGGGTTGAGCTTGGACAGGGTAGTCTTC.

The V gene is TRBV6-1, the J gene TRBJ2-7, with 10 bases fitting TRBD1. The CDR3 is 15 residues long. Germline V gene sequence: CDR1 MNHNS, CDR2 SASEGT. J was trimmed by 6 bases and V by 3 bases; bases with no gene match: 8. The DNA for the CDR3 is TGTGCCAGCAGTGAGGGGACAGGGGCATGGAGCGAGCAGTACTTC. Amino acid sequence: CASSEGTGAWSEQYF.

The rearrangement links TRBV6-6 to TRBJ2-2, with D possibly being TRBD1 (6 bases). The V end was cut by 0 bases, the J end by 0 bases, with 8 bases between. Germline CDR1 reads MNHNY; CDR2 reads SVGAGI (reference sequence). This CDR3 has 16 amino acids. The CDR3 spells CASSYSRQANTGELFF. The CDR3 DNA reads TGTGCCAGCAGTTACTCGAGACAGGCGAACACCGGGGAGCTGTTTTTT.

This clone was recorded only once. CDR3 bases: TGCGCCAGCAGTCGCCGGTTTACCGGGGAGCTGTTTTTT. Translation: CASSRRFTGELFF. The gene calls are TRBV5-1 and TRBJ2-2; D gene unclear. The CDR3 consists of 13 residues. In germline, CDR1 is SGHRS, CDR2 YFSETQ. V gave up 5 bases and J gave up 5 bases, with 10 bases separating them.